This passage covers 13 T cell receptor beta chains from one sample sequenced in a study of T cells expressing NK-cell markers. TCRdb reprocessed the 5' RACE reads and keeps a single row for each CDR3 protein, giving no DNA. The repertoire table contains about 390,000 distinct CDR3 sequences. The source material was blood T cells: a sorted CD56 or NKG2C T cell subset, CD4+ or CD8+ T cells, or bulk PBMC T cells (not recorded which). Receptor source: a woman aged 50 to 65 in good health.

V is TRBV3-1 and J is TRBJ2-1; TCRdb designates TRBD2, a call that cannot be tested without DNA. The CDR3 is 16 amino acids. CDR1 is LGHDT and CDR2 is YNNKEL in the germline V gene (reference sequence). The CDR3 region is CASSQEGGRAWNEQFF.

V is TRBV5-5 and J is TRBJ1-3. Germline V gives CDR1 SGHKS, CDR2 YYEKEE (reference sequence). This CDR3 has 18 amino acids. The CDR3 sequence: CASSYLVNPTRGGNTIYF.

The chain couples TRBV20-1 to TRBJ1-1; TCRdb names TRBD1, which stays unverified in the absence of DNA. CDR3 length: 13 residues. Germline lookup yields CDR1 DFQATT and CDR2 SNEGSKA (reference sequence). The CDR3 region is CSAPLDRGHEAFF.

The V call is TRBV29-1, the J call TRBJ2-5; TCRdb lists TRBD1, though no DNA is available to test this call. Germline values: CDR1 SQVTM, CDR2 ANQGSEA. The CDR3 spans 13 residues. The CDR3 region is CSVRLDREETQYF.

This chain uses TRBV12-3 or TRBV12-4 with TRBJ2-1; the D call of TRBD1 rests on TCRdb alone, since no DNA is present to check it. This CDR3 spans 15 amino acids. The CDR3 loop reads CASTVGQGSYNEQFF.

The chain employs TRBV5-5 and TRBJ1-1; the D gene TCRdb calls, TRBD1, cannot be checked with no DNA. This CDR3 contains 13 residues. Germline V gene sequence: CDR1 SGHKS, CDR2 YYEKEE (reference sequence). The CDR3 loop reads CASSLTGQSEAFF.

This sequence joins TRBV5-1 and TRBJ2-3. The CDR3 has 12 residues. Looked up from germline, CDR1 is SGHRS and CDR2 is YFSETQ. CDR3 loop: CASSTNSNTQYF.

The chain carries TRBV6-2 or TRBV6-3 and TRBJ2-1. The CDR3 is 13 amino acids. Germline V lookup: CDR1 MNHEY, CDR2 SVGEGT. CDR3 in amino acids: CASKAATYNEQFF.

The chain links TRBV5-4 to TRBJ1-1; as DNA is missing, the TRBD1 call by TCRdb cannot be tested. CDR1 is SGHNT and CDR2 is YYREEE in the germline V gene (reference sequence). The CDR3 covers 15 residues. The CDR3: CASSRPDRAPTEAFF.

The gene calls are TRBV29-1 and TRBJ2-2; TCRdb selects TRBD1, and the lack of DNA leaves this call unchecked. Per the germline V gene, CDR1 is SQVTM and CDR2 is ANQGSEA. This CDR3 is 14 amino acids long. Here the CDR3 reads CSVEDPPWAGELFF.

The genes are TRBV7-3 and TRBJ2-3; there is no DNA to check the TCRdb D call of TRBD1. Germline V CDR1 and CDR2: SGHTA, FQGTGA. The CDR3 totals 15 residues. CDR3: CASSLQGTHTDTQYF.

The CDR3 loop reads CASSGGQFLGETQYF. The genes are TRBV2 and TRBJ2-5; TCRdb's D call of TRBD2 is untestable without DNA. The CDR3 has 15 residues. Germline V CDR1 and CDR2: SNHLY, FYNNEI.

The chain links TRBV10-3 to TRBJ2-1. CDR1 and CDR2 from the germline V gene are ENHRY and SYGVKD. CDR3 length equals 11 residues. This CDR3 reads CAIRAGNEQFF.